These T cell receptor beta chains were read from a single sample in a study of blood T cells in healthy people across ages. TCRdb fed the 5' RACE reads into MiXCR, producing one record per CDR3 protein. This table has roughly 500,000 distinct CDR3 sequences, approximately 25% appearing once. The source material was blood. These receptor sequences come from a woman aged 65 to 85 in good health. CDR3s include the opening cysteine and the closing phenylalanine or tryptophan. The D gene is left open where the match is weak. Expanded clones are given a class, and other clones once, few, many or no size at all.

TRBJ2-7,.,.,TRBV4-2,TGTGCCAGCAGCCGGTCGGAAGGAACTAGTTACGAGCAGTACTTC,CASSRSEGTSYEQYF
TRBJ1-1,.,many,TRBV20-1,TGCAGTGCATCGGACATCCTAAACACTGAAGCTTTCTTT,CSASDILNTEAFF
TRBJ2-7,TRBD2,.,TRBV20-1,TGCAGTGCTAGAGATTGGGGGGGACCCCCCTACGAGCAGTACTTC,CSARDWGGPPYEQYF
TRBJ2-7,.,.,TRBV6-2/TRBV6-3,TGTGCCAGCAGTTACAGGACATCCTTGAGGGCCTACGAGCAGTACTTC,CASSYRTSLRAYEQYF
TRBJ1-1,.,once,TRBV6-1,TGTGCCAGCAGTGAAGATGGGGGAGCTAACGCTGAAGCTTTCTTT,CASSEDGGANAEAFF
TRBJ1-2,TRBD1,.,TRBV12-5,TGTGCTAGTGGTTCCGACCCCACATACAGGGGTGGCTACACCTTC,CASGSDPTYRGGYTF
TRBJ1-1,.,once,TRBV12-3/TRBV12-4,TGTGCCAGCGATAAGGGCCGGGCCGTAAAAAGAGACAACACTGAAGCTTTCTTT,CASDKGRAVKRDNTEAFF
TRBJ2-5,.,few,TRBV20-1,TGCAGTGCTAAGGCTCGGTCGGAGACCCAGTACTTC,CSAKARSETQYF
TRBJ2-7,.,few,TRBV6-1,TGTGCCATCCTAGACAGTAGCTCCTACGAGCAGTACTTC,CAILDSSSYEQYF
TRBJ2-1,TRBD1,.,TRBV29-1,TGCAGCGTTGAAGCGGGACAGTTCAATGAGCAGTTCTTC,CSVEAGQFNEQFF
TRBJ1-4,TRBD1,few,TRBV5-1,TGCGCCAGCTCCCTGGAGGGACAGATTAATGAAAAACTGTTTTTT,CASSLEGQINEKLFF
TRBJ2-4,TRBD2,.,TRBV30,TGTGCCTGGAGTGTCGGACTAGCGGGGGAGAAAAACATTCAGTACTTC,CAWSVGLAGEKNIQYF
TRBJ2-3,.,.,TRBV10-3,TGTGCCATCAGTGAGCGCCTTATAAGCACAGATACGCAGTATTTT,CAISERLISTDTQYF
TRBJ2-1,TRBD1,.,TRBV20-1,TGCAGTGCTAGAGACCCTGGACAGGGGGGGAATGAGCAGTTCTTC,CSARDPGQGGNEQFF
TRBJ1-2,.,few,TRBV10-3,TGTGCCATCAGTGAGTCGAGTCAGATCTATGGCTACACCTTC,CAISESSQIYGYTF
TRBJ2-2,TRBD1,.,TRBV5-4,TGTGCCAGCAGCGCTCCATCCTCAGGGGGCACCGGGGAGCTGTTTTTT,CASSAPSSGGTGELFF
TRBJ1-2,TRBD1,.,TRBV5-1,TGCGCCAGCAGCTTGGAGACAGGGGATTTTCATGGCTACACCTTC,CASSLETGDFHGYTF
TRBJ1-2,TRBD1,.,TRBV27,TGTGCCAGCGCGGACAGGGAGGTTGCTGGCTACACCTTC,CASADREVAGYTF
TRBJ2-1,TRBD2,.,TRBV2,TGTGCCAGCCGGACGGCCGGGACTAGCGGGAACAATGAGCAGTTCTTC,CASRTAGTSGNNEQFF